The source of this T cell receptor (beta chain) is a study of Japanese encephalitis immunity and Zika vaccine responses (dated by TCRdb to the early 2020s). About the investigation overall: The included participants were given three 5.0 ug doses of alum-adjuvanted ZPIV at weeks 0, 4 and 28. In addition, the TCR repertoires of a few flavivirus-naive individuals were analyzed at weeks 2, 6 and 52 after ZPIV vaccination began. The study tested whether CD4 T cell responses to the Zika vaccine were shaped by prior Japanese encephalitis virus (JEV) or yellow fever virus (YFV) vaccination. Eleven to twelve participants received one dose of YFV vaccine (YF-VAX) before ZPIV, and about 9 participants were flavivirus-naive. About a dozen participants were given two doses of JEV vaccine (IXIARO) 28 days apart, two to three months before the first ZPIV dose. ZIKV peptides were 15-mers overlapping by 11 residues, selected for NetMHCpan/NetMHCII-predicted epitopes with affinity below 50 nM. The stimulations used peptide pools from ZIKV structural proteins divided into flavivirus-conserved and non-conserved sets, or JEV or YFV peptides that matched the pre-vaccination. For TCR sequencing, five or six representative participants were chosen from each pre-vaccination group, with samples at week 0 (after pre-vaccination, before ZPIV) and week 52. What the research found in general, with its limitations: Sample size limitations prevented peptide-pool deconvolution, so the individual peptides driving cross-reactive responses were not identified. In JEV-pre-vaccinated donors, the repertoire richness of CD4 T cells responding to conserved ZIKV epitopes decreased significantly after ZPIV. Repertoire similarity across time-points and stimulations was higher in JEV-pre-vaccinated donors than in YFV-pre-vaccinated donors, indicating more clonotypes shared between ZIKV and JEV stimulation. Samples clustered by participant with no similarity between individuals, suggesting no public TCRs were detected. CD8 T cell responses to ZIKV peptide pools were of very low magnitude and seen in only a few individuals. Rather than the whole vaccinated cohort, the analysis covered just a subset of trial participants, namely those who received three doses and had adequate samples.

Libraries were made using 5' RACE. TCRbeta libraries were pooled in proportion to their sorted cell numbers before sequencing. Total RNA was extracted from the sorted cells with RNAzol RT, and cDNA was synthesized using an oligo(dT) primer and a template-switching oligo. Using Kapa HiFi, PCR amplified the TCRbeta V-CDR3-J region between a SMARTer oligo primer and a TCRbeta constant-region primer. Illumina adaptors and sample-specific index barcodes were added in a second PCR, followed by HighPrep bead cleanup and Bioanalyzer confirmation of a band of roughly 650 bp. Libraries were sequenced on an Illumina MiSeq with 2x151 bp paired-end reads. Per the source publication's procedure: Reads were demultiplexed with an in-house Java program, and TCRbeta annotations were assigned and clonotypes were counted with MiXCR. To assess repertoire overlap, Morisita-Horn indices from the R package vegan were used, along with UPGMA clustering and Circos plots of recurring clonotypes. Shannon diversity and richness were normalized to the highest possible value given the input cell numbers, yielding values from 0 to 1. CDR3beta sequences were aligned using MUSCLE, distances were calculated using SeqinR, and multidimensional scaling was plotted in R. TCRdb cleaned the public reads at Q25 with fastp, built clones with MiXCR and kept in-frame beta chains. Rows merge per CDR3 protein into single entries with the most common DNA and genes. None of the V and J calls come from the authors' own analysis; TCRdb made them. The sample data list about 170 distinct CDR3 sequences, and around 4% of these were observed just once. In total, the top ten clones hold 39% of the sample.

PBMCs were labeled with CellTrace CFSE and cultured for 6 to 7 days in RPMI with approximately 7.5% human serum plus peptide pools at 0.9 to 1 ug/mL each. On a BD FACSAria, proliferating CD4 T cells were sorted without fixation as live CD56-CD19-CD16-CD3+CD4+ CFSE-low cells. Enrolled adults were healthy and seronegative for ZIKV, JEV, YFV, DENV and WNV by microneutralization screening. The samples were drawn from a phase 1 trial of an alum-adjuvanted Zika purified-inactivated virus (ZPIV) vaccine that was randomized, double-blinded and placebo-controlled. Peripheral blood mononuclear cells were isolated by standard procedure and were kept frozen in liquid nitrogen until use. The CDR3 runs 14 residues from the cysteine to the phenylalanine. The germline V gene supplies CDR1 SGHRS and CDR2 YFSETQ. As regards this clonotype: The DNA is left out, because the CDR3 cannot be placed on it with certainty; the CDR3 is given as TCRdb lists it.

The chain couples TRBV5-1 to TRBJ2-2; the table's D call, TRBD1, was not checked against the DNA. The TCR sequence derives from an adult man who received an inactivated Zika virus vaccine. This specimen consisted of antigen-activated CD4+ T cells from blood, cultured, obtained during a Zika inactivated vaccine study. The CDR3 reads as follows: CASKRGENGELFFF.